This T cell receptor (beta chain) was captured by sequencing in a study of neurological immune-mediated disorders. The germline V and J ends were trimmed by 3 bases and 15 bases, with 15 bases remaining between them. Per germline, CDR1 SGHAT and CDR2 FQNNGV. The CDR3 has 12 residues. As for the cDNA, it was generated by 5'RACE with 10-nucleotide random UMIs. Using its own MiXCR run on the 5' RACE reads, TCRdb lists one record per CDR3 protein. There are 25,000 to 35,000 distinct CDR3 sequences in the sample; roughly 4.4% occur only once, and 23% lies in the top ten. This clonotype was counted ten times or more. The antigen is not known. The study drew its healthy controls from blood bank volunteers in Maryland, USA. Study-level points and caveats: Private repertoires in all groups were suggested by the finding that expanded clones across subjects shared no CDR3 amino acid sequences.

This sequence originates from a man aged 18 to 30 in good health. Sequencing used PBMCs. V gene TRBV11-2 combines with J gene TRBJ2-1, with D possibly matching TRBD2 (5 bases). In DNA, the CDR3 is TGTGCCAGCAGCTTTACTCTGGCTAGCCTGTTCTTC. It specifies CASSFTLASLFF.